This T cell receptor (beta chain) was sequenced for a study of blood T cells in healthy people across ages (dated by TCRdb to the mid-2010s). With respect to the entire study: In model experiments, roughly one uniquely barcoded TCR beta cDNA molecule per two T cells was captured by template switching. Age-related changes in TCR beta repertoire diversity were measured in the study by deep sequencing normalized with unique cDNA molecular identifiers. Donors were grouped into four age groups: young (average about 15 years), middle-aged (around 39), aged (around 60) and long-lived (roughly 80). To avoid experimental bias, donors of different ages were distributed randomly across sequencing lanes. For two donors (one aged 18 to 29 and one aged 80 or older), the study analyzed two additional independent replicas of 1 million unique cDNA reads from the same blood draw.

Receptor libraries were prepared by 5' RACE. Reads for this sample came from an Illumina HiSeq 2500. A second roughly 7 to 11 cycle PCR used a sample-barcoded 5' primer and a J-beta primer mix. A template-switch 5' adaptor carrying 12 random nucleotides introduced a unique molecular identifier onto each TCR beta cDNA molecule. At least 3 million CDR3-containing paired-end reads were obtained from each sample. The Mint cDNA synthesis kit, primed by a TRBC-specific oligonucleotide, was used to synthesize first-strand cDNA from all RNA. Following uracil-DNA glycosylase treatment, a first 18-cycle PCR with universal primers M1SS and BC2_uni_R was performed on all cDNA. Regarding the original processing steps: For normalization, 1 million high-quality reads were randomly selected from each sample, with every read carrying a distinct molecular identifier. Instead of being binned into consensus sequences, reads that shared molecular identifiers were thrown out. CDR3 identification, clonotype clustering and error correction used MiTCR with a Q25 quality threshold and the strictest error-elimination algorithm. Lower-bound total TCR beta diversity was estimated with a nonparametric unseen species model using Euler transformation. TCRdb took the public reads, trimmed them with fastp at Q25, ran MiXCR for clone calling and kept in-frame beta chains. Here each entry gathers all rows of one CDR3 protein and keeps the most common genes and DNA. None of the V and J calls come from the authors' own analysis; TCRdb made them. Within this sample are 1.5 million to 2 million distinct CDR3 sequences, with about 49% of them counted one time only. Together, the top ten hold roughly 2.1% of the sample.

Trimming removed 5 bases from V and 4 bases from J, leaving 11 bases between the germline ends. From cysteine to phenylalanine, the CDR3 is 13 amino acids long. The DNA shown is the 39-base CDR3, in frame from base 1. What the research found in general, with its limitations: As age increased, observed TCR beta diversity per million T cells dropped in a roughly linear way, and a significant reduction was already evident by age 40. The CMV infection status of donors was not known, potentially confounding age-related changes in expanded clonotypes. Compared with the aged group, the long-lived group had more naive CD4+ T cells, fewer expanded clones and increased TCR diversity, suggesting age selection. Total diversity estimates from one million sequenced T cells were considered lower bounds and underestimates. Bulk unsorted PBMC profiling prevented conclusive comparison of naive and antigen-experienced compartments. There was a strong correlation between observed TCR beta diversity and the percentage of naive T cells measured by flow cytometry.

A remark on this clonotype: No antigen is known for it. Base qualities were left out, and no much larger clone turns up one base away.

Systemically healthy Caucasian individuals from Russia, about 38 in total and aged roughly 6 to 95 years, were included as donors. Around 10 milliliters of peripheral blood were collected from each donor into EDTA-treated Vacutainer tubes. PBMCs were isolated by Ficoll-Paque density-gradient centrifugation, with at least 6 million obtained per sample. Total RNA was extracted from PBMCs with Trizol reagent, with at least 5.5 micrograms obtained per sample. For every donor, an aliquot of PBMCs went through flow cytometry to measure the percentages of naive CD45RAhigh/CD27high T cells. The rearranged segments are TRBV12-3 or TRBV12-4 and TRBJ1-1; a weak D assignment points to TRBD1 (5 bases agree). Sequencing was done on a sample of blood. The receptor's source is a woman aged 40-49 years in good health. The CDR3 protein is CASSGGASTEAFF. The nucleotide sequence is TGTGCCAGCAGTGGGGGAGCGAGCACTGAAGCTTTCTTT.